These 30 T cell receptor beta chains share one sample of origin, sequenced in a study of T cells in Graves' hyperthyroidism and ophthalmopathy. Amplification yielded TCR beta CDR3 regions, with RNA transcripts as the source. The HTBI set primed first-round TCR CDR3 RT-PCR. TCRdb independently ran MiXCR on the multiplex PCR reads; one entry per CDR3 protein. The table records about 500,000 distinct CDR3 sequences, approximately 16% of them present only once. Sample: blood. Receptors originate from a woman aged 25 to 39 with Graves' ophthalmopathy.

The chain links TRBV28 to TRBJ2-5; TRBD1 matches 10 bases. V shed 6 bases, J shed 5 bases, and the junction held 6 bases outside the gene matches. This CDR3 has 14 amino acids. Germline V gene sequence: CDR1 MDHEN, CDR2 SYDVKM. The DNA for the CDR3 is TGTGCCAGCAGGCTGACAGGGGGCGGGGAGACCCAGTACTTC. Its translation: CASRLTGGGETQYF.

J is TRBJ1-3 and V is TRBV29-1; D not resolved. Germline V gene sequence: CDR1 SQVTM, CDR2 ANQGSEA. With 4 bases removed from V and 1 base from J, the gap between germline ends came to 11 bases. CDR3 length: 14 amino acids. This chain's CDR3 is CSVVGSGSGNTIYF. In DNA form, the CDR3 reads TGCAGCGTTGTAGGGTCGGGGTCTGGAAACACCATATATTTT.

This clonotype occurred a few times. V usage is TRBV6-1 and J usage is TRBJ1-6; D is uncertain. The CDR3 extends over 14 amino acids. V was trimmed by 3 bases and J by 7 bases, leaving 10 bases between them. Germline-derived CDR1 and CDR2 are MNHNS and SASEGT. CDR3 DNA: TGTGCCAGCAGTGATCGGACCACGAATTCACCCCTCCACTTT. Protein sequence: CASSDRTTNSPLHF.

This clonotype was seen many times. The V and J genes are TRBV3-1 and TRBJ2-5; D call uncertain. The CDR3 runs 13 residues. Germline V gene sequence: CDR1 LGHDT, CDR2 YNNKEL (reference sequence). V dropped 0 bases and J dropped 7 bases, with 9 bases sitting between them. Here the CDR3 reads CASSQDLVGTQYF. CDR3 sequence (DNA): TGTGCCAGCAGCCAAGATTTAGTTGGGACCCAGTACTTC.

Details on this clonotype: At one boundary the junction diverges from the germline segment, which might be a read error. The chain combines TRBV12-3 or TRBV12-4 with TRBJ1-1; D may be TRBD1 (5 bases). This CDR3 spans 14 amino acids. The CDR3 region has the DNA TGTGCCAGCGGTTTATCAGGGTTGAACACTGAAGCTTTCTTT. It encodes CASGLSGLNTEAFF.

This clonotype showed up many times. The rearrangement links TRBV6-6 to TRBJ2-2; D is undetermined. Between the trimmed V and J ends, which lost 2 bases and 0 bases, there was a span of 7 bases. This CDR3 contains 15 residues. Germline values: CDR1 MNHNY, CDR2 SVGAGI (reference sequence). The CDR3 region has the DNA TGTGCCAGCAGTTACACACAGTCGAACACCGGGGAGCTGTTTTTT. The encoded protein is CASSYTQSNTGELFF.

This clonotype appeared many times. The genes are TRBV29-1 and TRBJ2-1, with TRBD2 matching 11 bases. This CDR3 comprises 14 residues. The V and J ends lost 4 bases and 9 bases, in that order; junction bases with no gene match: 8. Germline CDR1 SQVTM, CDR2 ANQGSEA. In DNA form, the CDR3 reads TGCAGCGTTGGACTAGCGGGATCTTCTACTGAGCAGTTCTTC. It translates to CSVGLAGSSTEQFF.

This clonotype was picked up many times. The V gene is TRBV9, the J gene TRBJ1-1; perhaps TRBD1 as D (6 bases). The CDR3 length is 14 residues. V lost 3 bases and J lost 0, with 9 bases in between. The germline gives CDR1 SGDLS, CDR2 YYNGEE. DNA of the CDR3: TGTGCCAGCAGCGGGGGGCCGGTGAACACTGAAGCTTTCTTT. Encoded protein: CASSGGPVNTEAFF. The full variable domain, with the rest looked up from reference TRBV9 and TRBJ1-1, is DSGVTQTPKHLITATGQRVTLRCSPRSGDLSVYWYQQSLDQGLQFLIQYYNGEERAKGNILERFSAQQFPDLHSELNLSSLELGDSALYFCASSGGPVNTEAFFGQGTRLTVV.

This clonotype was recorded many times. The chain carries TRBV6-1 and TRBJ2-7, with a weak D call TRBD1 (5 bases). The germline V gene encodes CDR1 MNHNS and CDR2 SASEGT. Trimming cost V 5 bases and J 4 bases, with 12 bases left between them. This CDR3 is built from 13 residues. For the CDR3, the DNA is TGTGCCAGCAGTCGACAGCTGGAGTACGAGCAGTACTTC. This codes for CASSRQLEYEQYF.

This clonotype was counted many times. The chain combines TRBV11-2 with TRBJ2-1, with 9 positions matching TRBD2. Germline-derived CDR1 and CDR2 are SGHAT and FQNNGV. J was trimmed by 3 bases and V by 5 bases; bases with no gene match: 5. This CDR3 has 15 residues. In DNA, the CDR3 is TGTGCCAGCAGCCAGAGACTAGCGGACTACAATGAGCAGTTCTTC. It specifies CASSQRLADYNEQFF.

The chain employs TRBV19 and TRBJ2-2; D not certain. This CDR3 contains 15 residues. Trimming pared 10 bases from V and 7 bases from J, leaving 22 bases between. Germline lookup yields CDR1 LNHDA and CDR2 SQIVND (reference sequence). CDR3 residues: CATNMDAGRRGELFF. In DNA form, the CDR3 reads TGTGCCACCAACATGGACGCCGGTAGGCGCGGGGAGCTGTTTTTT.

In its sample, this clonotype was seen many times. CDR3 sequence (DNA): TGTGCCAGCAGCCCAACCCGACAAGCTGGCCTCCACTACGAGCAGTACTTC. Translating it yields CASSPTRQAGLHYEQYF. The rearrangement links TRBV9 to TRBJ2-7; D ambiguous. The CDR3 has 17 amino acids. Per the germline V gene, CDR1 is SGDLS and CDR2 is YYNGEE. V was pared by 4 bases and J by 3 bases, with 23 bases between. The whole variable domain, remainder taken from reference TRBV9 and TRBJ2-7, is DSGVTQTPKHLITATGQRVTLRCSPRSGDLSVYWYQQSLDQGLQFLIQYYNGEERAKGNILERFSAQQFPDLHSELNLSSLELGDSALYFCASSPTRQAGLHYEQYFGPGTRLTVT.

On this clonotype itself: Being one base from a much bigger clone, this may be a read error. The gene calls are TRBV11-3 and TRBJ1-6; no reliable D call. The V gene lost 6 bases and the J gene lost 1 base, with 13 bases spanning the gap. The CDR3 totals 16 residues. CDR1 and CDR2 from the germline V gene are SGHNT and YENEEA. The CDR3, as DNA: TGTGCCAGCAGTTCTCCCCACACATCCTATAATTCACCCCTCCACTTT. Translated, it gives CASSSPHTSYNSPLHF.

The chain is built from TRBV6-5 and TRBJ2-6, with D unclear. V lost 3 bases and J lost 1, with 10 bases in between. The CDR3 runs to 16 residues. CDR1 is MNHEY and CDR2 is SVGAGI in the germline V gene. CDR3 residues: CASSYFGISGANVLTF. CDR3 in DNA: TGTGCCAGCAGTTATTTTGGGATTTCTGGGGCCAACGTCCTGACTTTC.

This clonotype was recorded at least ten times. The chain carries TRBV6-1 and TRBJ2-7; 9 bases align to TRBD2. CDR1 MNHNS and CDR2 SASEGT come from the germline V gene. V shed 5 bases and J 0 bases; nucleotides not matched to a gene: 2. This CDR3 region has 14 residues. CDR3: CASSNSGSSYEQYF. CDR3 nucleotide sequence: TGTGCCAGCAGTAATAGCGGGAGCTCCTACGAGCAGTACTTC.

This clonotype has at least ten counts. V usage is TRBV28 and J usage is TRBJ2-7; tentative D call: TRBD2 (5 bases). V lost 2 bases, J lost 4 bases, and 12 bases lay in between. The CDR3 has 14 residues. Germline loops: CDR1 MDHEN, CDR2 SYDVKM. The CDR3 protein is CASSLGGSRYEQYF. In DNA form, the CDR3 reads TGTGCCAGCAGTTTAGGTGGGAGCAGGTACGAGCAGTACTTC.

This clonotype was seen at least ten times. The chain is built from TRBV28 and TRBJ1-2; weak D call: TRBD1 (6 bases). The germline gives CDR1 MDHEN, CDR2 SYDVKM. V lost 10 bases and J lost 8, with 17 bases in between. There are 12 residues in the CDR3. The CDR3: CAIGQSSGGYTF. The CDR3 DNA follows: TGTGCCATCGGACAGTCCTCTGGCGGCTACACCTTC.

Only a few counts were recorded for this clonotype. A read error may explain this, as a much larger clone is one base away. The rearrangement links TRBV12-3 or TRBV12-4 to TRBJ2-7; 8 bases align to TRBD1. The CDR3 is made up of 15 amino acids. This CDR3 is CASRTGAGSSYEQHF. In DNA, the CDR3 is TGTGCCAGCAGGACAGGGGCGGGCAGCTCCTACGAGCAGCACTTC.

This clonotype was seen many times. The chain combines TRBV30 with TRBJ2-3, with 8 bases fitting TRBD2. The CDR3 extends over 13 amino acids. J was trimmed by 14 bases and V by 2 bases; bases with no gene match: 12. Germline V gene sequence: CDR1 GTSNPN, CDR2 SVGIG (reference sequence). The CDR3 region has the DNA TGTGCCTGGAGTAGAGGAGGAGCGGGAGACGCGTATTTT. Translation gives CAWSRGGAGDAYF.

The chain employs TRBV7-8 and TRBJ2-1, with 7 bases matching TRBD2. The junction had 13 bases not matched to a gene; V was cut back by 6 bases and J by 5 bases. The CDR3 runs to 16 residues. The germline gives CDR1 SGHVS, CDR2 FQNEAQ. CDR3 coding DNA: TGTGCCAGCAGTCTCACCGGGACTATTCCCCACAATGAGCAGTTCTTC. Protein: CASSLTGTIPHNEQFF.

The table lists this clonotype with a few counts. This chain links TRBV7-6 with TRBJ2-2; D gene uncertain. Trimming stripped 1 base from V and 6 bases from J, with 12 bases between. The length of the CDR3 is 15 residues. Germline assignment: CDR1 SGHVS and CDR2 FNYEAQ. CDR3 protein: CASSLGSGAAGELFF. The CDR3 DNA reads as TGTGCCAGCAGCTTAGGTAGTGGTGCGGCCGGGGAGCTGTTTTTT. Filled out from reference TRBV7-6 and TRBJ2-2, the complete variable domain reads GAGVSQSPRYKVTKRGQDVALRCDPISGHVSLYWYRQALGQGPEFLTYFNYEAQQDKSGLPNDRFSAERPEGSISTLTIQRTEQRDSAMYRCASSLGSGAAGELFFGEGSRLTVL.

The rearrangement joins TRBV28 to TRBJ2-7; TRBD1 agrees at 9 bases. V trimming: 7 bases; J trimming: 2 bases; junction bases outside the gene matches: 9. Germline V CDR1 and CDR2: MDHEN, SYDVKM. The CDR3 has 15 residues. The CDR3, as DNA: TGTGCCAGCACCTACCCGGGACAGGGCCCCTACGAGCAGTACTTC. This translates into CASTYPGQGPYEQYF.

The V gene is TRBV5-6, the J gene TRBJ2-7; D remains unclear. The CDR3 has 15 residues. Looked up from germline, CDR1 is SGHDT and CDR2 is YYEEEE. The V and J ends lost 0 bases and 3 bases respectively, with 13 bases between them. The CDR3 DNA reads TGTGCCAGCAGCTTGGTTTCTGGCGTGAGCTACGAGCAGTACTTC. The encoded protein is CASSLVSGVSYEQYF.

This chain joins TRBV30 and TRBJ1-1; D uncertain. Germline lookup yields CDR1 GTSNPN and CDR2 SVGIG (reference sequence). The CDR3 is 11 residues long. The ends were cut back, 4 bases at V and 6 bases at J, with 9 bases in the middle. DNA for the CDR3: TGTGCCTGGAAATGGGGTTCTGAAGCTTTCTTT. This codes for CAWKWGSEAFF.

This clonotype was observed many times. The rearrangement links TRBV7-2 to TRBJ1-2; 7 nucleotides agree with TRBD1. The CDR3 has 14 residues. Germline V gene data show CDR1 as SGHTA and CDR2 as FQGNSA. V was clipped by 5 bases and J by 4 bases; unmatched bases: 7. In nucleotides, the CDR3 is TGTGCCAGCAGCGATCCGGGACAGTCCTATGGCTACACCTTC. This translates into CASSDPGQSYGYTF.

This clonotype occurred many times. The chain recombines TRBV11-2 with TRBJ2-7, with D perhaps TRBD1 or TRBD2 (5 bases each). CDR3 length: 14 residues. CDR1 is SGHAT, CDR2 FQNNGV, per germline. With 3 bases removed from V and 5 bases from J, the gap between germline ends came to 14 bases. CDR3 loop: CASSFSARGNEQYF. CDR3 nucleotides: TGTGCCAGCAGCTTCAGCGCCCGGGGCAACGAGCAGTACTTC.

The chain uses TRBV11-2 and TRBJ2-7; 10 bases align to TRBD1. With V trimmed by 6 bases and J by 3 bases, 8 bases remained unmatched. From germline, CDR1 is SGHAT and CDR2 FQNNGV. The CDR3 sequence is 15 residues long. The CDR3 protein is CASRRPGQGSYEQYF. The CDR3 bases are TGTGCCAGCAGACGTCCGGGACAGGGGAGCTACGAGCAGTACTTC.

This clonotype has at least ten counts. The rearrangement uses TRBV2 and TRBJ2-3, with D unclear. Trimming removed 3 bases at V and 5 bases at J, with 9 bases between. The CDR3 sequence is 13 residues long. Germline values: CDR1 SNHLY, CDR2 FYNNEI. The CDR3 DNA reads TGTGCCAGCAGTGAGAGAGGCGAAGATACGCAGTATTTT. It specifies CASSERGEDTQYF.

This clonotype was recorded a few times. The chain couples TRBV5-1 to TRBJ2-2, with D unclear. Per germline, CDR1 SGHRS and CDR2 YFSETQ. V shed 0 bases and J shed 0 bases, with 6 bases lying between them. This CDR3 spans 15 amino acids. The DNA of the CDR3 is TGCGCCAGCAGCTTGGTGGGGTCGAACACCGGGGAGCTGTTTTTT. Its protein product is CASSLVGSNTGELFF.

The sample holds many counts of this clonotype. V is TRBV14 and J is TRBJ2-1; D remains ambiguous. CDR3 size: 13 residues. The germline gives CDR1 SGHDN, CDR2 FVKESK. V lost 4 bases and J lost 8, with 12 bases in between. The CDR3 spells CASSRDLVDEQFF. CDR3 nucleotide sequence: TGTGCCAGCAGCCGTGACTTGGTGGATGAGCAGTTCTTC.